This T cell receptor beta chain was retrieved from a study of chemoradiotherapy in HPV16-positive cancers. General study points: Non-HPV-specific T cells did not expand in tumors during treatment, whereas candidate HPV-specific clones and E7-related motifs did.

There are 13 residues in the CDR3. CDR1 and CDR2 (germline): MNHNY, SVGAGI (reference sequence). Trimming removed 8 bases from V and 0 bases from J, with 11 bases in between. As for this clone: Antigen: not known.

Assay: immunoSEQ multiplex PCR; the TCRdb copy retains only in-frame clones and omits some. The sample contains tens of thousands of clones, 89% of which appear only once. This clonotype originated in a human donor with HPV-associated anogenital cancer. The chain has TRBV6-6 and TRBJ2-7; TRBD1 might be the D (6 bases). Sequenced here: blood, sampled from a patient who underwent chemoradiotherapy. The CDR3 DNA is TGTGCCAGCGTTGGGGGCCTCTCCTACGAGCAGTACTTC. It specifies CASVGGLSYEQYF.